This TCR beta chain is from a study of blood T cell repertoires in COVID-19. Study information: Sites in the United States, Italy and Spain provided acute and convalescent COVID-19 samples. T cells, B-cell-depleted T cells, or PBMCs supplied cDNA or gDNA.

In the study's own analysis: Reference gene primer amplification gave nucleated cell count estimates. Using immunoSEQ multiplex PCR, the repertoire was profiled, and TCRdb retains in-frame clones only, with some absent. V and J calls and clone size come straight from that table; D and trimming were deduced from the DNA. The sample lists over 15,000 clones, 91% seen once, with 7.2% in the top ten. V was shortened by 3 bases and J by 7 bases, with 10 bases between the two germline ends. The CDR3 runs 14 residues. In germline, CDR1 is MNHEY, CDR2 SVGEGT. The sequencing sample was made of peripheral blood. The chain has TRBV6-2 or TRBV6-3 and TRBJ1-6, with a weak D call TRBD1 (5 bases). The source is a human donor in a cohort sampled during active COVID-19. CDR3 sequence reads: CASSYLGVNSPLHF. CDR3 DNA: TGTGCCAGCAGTTATTTAGGGGTGAATTCACCCCTCCACTTT.